Detailed here is one T cell receptor (beta chain). CDR1 and CDR2 (germline): SGHTA, FQGNSA. Trimming shortened V by 2 bases and J by 0 bases, and 8 bases separated the two germline ends. The CDR3 has 15 residues. The data derive from a study of blood T cell repertoires in COVID-19. As processed by the authors: Amplification of reference gene primers was used by the study to estimate nucleated cell counts. Profiling relied on immunoSEQ multiplex PCR, and the TCRdb table lists in-frame clones only, not all of them. V and J calls and clone size are copied from that table; D and trimming were computed from the DNA. Of around 68,000 clones in the sample, 65% to 80% were seen once.

The TCR was taken from a woman aged 50 to 60 with acute or convalescent COVID-19. The specimen was peripheral blood. V and J are TRBV7-2 and TRBJ1-3; D is possibly TRBD1 (5 bases). CDR3 sequence reads: CASSLRGDSGNTIYF. DNA for the CDR3: TGTGCCAGCAGCTTACGGGGGGACTCTGGAAACACCATATATTTT. The full variable domain, rest sourced from reference TRBV7-2 and TRBJ1-3, is GAGVSQSPSNKVTEKGKDVELRCDPISGHTALYWYRQSLGQGLEFLIYFQGNSAPDKSGLPSDRFSAERTGGSVSTLTIQRTQQEDSAVYLCASSLRGDSGNTIYFGEGSWLTVV.